Sequencing of this T cell receptor beta chain was carried out in a study of cytomegalovirus exposure and HLA in healthy donors. Whole-study context: Membership in the Caucasian-associated ancestry cluster was found for 75% to 85% of roughly 360 genotyped donors. Study-wide results and limits: Evidence from a later analysis indicated that most CMV-associated TCR beta chains looked HLA-restricted. Earlier analysis yielded a pattern in which most TCR beta V segments were productive about 87% or about 30% of the time. Three chains linked to CMV were shown in vitro to be specific for CMV antigens.

Concerning this clone itself: Its antigen is unknown. At the DNA level, this CDR3 is encoded by other sequences in the same sample as well.

The length of the CDR3 is 15 residues. V gave up 0 bases and J gave up 2 bases; unmatched junction bases: 4. CDR1 SGHRS and CDR2 YFSETQ come from the germline V gene. The PCR ran on 60 Vbeta and 13 Jbeta primers. This table comes from immunoSEQ multiplex PCR, and its TCRdb copy is limited to in-frame clones, with some not included. The sample holds more than 100,000 clones, 75% to 85% seen once. The chain employs TRBV5-1 and TRBJ2-5; 7 positions match TRBD2. Material for sequencing was PBMCs. This TCR was sampled from a man between 35 and 55 years old in good health and CMV-seronegative. The CDR3 loop reads CASSLAGGRQETQYF. DNA of the CDR3: TGCGCCAGCAGCTTGGCGGGGGGAAGGCAAGAGACCCAGTACTTC.